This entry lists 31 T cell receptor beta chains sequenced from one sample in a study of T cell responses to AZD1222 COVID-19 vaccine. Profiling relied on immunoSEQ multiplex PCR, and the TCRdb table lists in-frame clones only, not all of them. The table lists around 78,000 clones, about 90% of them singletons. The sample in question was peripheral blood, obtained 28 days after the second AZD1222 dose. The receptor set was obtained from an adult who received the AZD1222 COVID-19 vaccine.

As DNA, the CDR3 is TGTGCCAGCACCGAAGGCAATTCACCCCTCCACTTT. Translation: CASTEGNSPLHF. This chain connects TRBV12-3 or TRBV12-4 to TRBJ1-6; D not resolved. V lost 7 bases and J lost 7, with 8 bases in between. This CDR3 is built from 12 residues.

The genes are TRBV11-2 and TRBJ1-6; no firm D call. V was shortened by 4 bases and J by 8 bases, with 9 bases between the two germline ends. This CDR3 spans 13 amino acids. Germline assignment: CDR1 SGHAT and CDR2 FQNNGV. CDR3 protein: CASSSGGYSPLHF. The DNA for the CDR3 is TGTGCCAGCAGCTCAGGAGGGTATTCACCCCTCCACTTT.

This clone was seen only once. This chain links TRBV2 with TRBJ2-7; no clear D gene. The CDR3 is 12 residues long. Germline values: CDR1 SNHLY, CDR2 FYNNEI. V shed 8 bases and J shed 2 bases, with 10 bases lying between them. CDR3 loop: CASGRKAYEQYF. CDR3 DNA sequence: TGTGCCAGCGGCCGGAAGGCCTACGAGCAGTACTTC.

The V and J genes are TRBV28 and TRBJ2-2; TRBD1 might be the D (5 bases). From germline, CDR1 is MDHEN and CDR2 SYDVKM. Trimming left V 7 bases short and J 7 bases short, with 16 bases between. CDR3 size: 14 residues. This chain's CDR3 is CASIPPGSDGELFF. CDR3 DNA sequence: TGTGCCAGCATTCCTCCAGGGTCTGACGGGGAGCTGTTTTTT.

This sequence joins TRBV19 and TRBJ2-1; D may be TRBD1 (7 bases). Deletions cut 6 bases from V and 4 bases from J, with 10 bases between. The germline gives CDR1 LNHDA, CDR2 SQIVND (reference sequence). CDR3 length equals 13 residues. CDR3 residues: CASRTGTYNEQFF. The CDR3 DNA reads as TGTGCCAGTAGGACAGGGACTTACAATGAGCAGTTCTTC. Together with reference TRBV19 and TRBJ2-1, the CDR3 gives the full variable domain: DGGITQSPKYLFRKEGQNVTLSCEQNLNHDAMYWYRQDPGQGLRLIYYSQIVNDFQKGDIAEGYSVSREKKESFPLTVTSAQKNPTAFYLCASRTGTYNEQFFGPGTRLTVL.

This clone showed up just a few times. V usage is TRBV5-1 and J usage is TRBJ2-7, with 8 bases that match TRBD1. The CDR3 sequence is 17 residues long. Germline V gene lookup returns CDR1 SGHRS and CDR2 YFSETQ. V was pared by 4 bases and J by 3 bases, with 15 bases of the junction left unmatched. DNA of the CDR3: TGCGCCAGCAGCCTACACACTCCGGGACAGGCTAACTACGAGCAGTACTTC. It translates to CASSLHTPGQANYEQYF.

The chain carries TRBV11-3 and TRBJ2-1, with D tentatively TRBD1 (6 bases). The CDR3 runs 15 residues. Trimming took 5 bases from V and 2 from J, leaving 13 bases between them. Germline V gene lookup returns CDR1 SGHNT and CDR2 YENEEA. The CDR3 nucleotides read TGTGCCAGCAGCCACAGGGCCAGCACCTACAATGAGCAGTTCTTC. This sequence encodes CASSHRASTYNEQFF.

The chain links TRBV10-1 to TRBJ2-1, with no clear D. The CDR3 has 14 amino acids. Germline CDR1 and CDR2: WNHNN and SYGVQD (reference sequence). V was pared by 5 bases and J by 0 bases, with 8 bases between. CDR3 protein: CASSTRSSYNEQFF. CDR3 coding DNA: TGCGCCAGCAGTACGAGGAGCTCCTACAATGAGCAGTTCTTC.

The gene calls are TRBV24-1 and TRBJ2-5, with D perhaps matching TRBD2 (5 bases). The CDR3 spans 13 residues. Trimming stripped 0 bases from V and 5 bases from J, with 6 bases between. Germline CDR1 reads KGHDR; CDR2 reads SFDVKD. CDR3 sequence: CATSDLERETQYF. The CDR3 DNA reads TGTGCCACCAGTGATTTGGAGCGGGAGACCCAGTACTTC.

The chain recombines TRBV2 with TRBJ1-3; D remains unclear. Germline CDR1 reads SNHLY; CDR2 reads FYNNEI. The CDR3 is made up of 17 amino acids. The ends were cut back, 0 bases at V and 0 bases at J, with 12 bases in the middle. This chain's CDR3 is CASSEARQALSGNTIYF. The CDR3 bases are TGTGCCAGCAGTGAAGCGCGTCAGGCGCTCTCTGGAAACACCATATATTTT.

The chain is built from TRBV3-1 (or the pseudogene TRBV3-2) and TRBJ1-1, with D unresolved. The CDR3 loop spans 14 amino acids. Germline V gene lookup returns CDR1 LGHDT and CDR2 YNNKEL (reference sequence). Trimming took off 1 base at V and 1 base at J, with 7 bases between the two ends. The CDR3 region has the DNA TGTGCCAGCAGCCAAGGACCGCGGAACACTGAAGCTTTCTTT. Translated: CASSQGPRNTEAFF.

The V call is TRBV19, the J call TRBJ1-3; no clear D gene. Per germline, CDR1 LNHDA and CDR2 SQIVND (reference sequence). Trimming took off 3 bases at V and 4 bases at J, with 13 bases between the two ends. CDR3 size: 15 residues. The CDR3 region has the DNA TGTGCCAGTAGTATTAACAGAGCGACAGGAAACACCATATATTTT. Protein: CASSINRATGNTIYF.

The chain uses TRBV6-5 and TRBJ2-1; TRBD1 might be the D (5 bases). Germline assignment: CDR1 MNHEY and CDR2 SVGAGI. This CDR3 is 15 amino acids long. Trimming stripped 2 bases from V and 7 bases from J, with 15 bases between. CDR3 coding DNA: TGTGCCAGCAGTTACGGGCAGGGAAACTGGAATGAGCAGTTCTTC. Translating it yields CASSYGQGNWNEQFF.

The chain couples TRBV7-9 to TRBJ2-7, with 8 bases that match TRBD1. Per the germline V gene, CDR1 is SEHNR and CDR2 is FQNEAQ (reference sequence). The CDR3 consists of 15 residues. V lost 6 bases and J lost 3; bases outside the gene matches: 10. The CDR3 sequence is CASSAPLGQGYEQYF. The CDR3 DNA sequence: TGTGCCAGCAGTGCCCCCCTTGGACAGGGCTACGAGCAGTACTTC. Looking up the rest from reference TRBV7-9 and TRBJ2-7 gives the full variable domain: DTGVSQNPRHKITKRGQNVTFRCDPISEHNRLYWYRQTLGQGPEFLTYFQNEAQLEKSRLLSDRFSAERPKGSFSTLEIQRTEQGDSAMYLCASSAPLGQGYEQYFGPGTRLTVT.

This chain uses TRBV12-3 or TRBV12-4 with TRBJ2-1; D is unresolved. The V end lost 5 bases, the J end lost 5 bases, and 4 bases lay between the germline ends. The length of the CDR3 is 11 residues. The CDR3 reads CASSRDNEQFF. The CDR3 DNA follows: TGTGCCAGCAGTCGGGACAATGAGCAGTTCTTC.

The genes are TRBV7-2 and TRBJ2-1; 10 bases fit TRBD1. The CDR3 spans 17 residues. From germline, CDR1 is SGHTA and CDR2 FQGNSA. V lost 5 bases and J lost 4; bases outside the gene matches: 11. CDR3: CASSLPKGQGRYNEQFF. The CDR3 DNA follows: TGTGCCAGCAGCCTACCCAAGGGACAGGGGAGATACAATGAGCAGTTCTTC.

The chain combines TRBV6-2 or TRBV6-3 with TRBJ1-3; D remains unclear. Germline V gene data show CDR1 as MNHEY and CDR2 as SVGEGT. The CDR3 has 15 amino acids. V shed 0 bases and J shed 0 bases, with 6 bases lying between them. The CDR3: CASSYSTGSGNTIYF. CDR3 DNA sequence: TGTGCCAGCAGTTACTCGACGGGCTCTGGAAACACCATATATTTT.

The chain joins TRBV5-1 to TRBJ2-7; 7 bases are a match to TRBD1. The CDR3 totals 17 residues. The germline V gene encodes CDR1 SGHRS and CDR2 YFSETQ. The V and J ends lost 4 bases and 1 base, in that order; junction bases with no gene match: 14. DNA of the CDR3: TGCGCCAGCAGCCAAGAGAACCGGGACAGAGTTTCCTACGAGCAGTACTTC. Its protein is CASSQENRDRVSYEQYF.

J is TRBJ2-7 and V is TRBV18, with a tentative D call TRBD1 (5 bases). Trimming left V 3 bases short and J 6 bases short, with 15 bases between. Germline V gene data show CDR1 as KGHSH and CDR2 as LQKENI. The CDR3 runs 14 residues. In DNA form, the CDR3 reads TGTGCCAGCTCACCGGCAGGGTCTTGGTTCGAGCAGTACTTC. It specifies CASSPAGSWFEQYF.

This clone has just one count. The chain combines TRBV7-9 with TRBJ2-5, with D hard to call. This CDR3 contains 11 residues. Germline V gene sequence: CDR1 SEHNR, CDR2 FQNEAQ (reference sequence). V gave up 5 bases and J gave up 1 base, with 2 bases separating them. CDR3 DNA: TGTGCCAGCAGCCTCCAAGAGACCCAGTACTTC. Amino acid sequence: CASSLQETQYF.

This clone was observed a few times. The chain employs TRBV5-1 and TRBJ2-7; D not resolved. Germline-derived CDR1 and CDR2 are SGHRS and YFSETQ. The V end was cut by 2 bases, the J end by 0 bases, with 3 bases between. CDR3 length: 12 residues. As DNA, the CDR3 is TGCGCCAGCAGCTTCGTCTCCTACGAGCAGTACTTC. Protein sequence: CASSFVSYEQYF.

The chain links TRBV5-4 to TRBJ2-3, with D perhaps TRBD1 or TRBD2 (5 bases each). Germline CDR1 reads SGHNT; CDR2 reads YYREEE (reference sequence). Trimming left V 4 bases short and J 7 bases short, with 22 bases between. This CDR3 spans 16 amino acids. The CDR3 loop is CASSPVPGSERNTQYF. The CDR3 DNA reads TGTGCCAGCAGCCCCGTTCCAGGGAGTGAGAGGAATACGCAGTATTTT.

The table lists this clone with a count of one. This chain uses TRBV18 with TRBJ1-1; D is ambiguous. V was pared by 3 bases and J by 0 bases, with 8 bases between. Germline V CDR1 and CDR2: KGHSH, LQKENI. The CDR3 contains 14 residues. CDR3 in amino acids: CASSPARMNTEAFF. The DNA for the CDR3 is TGTGCCAGCTCACCCGCCAGAATGAACACTGAAGCTTTCTTT.

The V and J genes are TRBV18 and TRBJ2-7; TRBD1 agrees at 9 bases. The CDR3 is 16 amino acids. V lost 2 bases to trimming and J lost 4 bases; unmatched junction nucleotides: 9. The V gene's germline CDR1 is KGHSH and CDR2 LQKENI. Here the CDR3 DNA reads TGTGCCAGCTCACCAAACGTCGGACAGGGGTCATACGAGCAGTACTTC. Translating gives CASSPNVGQGSYEQYF.

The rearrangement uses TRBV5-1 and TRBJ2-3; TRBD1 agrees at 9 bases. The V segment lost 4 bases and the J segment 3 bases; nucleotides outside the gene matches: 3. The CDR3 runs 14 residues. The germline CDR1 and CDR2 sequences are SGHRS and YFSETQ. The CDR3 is CASSGGQGTDTQYF. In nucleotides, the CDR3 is TGCGCCAGCAGCGGTGGACAGGGGACAGATACGCAGTATTTT.

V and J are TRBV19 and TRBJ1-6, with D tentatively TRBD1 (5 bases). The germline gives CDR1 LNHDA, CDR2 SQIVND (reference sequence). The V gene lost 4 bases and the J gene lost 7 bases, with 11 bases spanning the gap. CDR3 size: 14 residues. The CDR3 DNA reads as TGTGCCAGTAGTACCGGGACGGCAAATTCACCCCTCCACTTT. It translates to CASSTGTANSPLHF.

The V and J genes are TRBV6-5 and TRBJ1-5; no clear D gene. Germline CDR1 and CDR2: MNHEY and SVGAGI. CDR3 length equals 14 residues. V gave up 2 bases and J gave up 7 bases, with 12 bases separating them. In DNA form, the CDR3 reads TGTGCCAGCAGTTACGGGAGGGTGGGGCAGCCCCAGCATTTT. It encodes CASSYGRVGQPQHF.

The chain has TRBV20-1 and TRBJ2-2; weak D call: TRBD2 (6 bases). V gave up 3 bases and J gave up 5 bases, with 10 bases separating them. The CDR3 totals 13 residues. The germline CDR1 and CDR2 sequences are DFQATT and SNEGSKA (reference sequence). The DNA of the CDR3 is TGCAGTGCTAGTCCGGGGACTACCGGGGAGCTGTTTTTT. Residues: CSASPGTTGELFF.

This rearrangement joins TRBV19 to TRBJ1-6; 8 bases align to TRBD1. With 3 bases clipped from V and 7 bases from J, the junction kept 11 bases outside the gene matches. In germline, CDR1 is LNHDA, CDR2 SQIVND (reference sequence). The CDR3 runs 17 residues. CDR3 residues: CASSILLQTGGNSPLHF. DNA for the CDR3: TGTGCCAGTAGTATTTTACTTCAAACAGGGGGAAATTCACCCCTCCACTTT.

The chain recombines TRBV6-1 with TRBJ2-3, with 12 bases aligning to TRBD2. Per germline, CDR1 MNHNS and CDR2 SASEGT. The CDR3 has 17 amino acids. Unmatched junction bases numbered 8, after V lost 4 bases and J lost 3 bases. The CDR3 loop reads CASSVVASGGATDTQYF. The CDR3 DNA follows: TGTGCCAGCAGTGTGGTCGCTAGCGGGGGGGCGACAGATACGCAGTATTTT.

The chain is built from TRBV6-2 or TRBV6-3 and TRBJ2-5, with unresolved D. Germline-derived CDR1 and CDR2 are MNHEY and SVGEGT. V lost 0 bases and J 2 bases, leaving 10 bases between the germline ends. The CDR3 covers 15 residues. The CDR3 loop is CASSYSTVLQETQYF. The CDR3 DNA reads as TGTGCCAGCAGTTACTCCACAGTGCTGCAAGAGACCCAGTACTTC.